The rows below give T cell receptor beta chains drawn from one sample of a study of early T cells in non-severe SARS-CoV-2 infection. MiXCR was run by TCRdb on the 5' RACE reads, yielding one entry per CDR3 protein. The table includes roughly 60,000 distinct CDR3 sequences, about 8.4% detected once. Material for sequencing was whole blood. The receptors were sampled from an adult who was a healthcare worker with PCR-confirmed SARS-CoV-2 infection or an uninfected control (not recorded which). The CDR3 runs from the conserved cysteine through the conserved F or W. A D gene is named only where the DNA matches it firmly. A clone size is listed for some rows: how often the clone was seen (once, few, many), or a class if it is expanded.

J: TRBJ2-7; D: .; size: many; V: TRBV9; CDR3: CASSVEGYEQYF; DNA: TGTGCCAGCAGCGTAGAGGGCTACGAGCAGTACTTC
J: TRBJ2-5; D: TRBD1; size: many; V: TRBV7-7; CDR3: CASSSQGFGGETQYF; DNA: TGTGCCAGCAGCTCACAGGGGTTTGGGGGTGAGACCCAGTACTTC
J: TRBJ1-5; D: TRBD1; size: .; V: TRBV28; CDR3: CASSPLRGQGRGQPQHF; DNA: TGTGCCAGCAGTCCTCTGCGGGGACAGGGACGTGGACAGCCCCAGCATTTT
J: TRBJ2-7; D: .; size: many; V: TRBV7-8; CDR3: CASSPGSGYEQYF; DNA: TGTGCCAGCAGCCCGGGATCTGGCTACGAGCAGTACTTC
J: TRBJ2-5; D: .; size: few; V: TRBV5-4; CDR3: CASSLAGSGSSQETQYF; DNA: TGTGCCAGCAGCTTGGCCGGTAGCGGATCTTCTCAAGAGACCCAGTACTTC
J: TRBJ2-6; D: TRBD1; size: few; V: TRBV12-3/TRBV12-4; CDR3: CASSEGAFGANVLTF; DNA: TGTGCCAGCAGTGAGGGGGCGTTCGGGGCCAACGTCCTGACTTTC
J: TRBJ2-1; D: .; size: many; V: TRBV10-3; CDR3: CAISGGRESNEQFF; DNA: TGTGCCATCAGTGGGGGCAGGGAGAGCAATGAGCAGTTCTTC
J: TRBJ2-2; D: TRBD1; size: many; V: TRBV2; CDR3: CASTGTGNTGELFF; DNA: TGTGCCAGTACCGGGACAGGGAACACCGGGGAGCTGTTTTTT
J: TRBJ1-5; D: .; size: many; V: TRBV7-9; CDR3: CATQLGDQPQHF; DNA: TGTGCCACCCAGCTTGGCGATCAGCCCCAGCATTTT
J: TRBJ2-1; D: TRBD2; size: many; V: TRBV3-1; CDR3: CASSISGRAYNEQFF; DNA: TGTGCCAGCAGCATTAGCGGGAGGGCCTACAATGAGCAGTTCTTC
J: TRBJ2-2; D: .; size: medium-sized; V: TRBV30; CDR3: CAWSYGTGELFF; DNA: TGTGCCTGGAGCTATGGCACCGGGGAGCTGTTTTTT
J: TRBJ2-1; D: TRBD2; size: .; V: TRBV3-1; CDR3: CASSLTSGSSNEQFF; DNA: TGTGCCAGCAGCCTCACTAGCGGGAGTAGTAATGAGCAGTTCTTC
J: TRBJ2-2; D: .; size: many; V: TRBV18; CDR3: CASSPRVGNTGELFF; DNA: TGTGCCAGCTCACCACGTGTGGGGAACACCGGGGAGCTGTTTTTT
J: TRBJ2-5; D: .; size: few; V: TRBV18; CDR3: CASSPGHRETQYF; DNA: TGTGCCAGCTCACCGGGACACCGAGAGACCCAGTACTTC
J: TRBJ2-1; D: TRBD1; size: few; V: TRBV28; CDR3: CASSRGQTYNEQFF; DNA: TGTGCCAGCAGTAGGGGACAGACATACAATGAGCAGTTCTTC
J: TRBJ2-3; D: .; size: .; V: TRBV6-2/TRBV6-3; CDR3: CASSPIGDTQYF; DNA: TGTGCCAGCAGCCCTATAGGAGATACGCAGTATTTT
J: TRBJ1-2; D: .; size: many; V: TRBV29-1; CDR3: CSVSPGYGYTF; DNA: TGCAGCGTTTCTCCAGGCTATGGCTACACCTTC
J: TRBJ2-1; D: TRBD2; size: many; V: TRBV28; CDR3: CASIPPGIAGHNEQFF; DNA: TGTGCCAGCATACCTCCCGGGATAGCGGGCCACAATGAGCAGTTCTTC